The rows below give T cell receptor beta chains drawn from one sample of a study of PD-L1 blockade in urothelial cancer. Repertoires were generated with immunoSEQ multiplex PCR, while TCRdb's copy carries only in-frame clones and drops some. Of about 84,000 clones listed, 82% are singletons. Sequencing used PBMCs, obtained around atezolizumab (anti-PD-L1) treatment. The receptors stem from a man aged 65-85 years with urothelial cancer. Each CDR3 is given with its conserved first and last residue. A D gene is named only where the DNA matches it firmly. Clone size is given for some rows only: seen once, a few or many times, or a class if the clone is expanded.

abundance	v_gene	d_gene	j_gene	CDR3aa	CDR3nt
NA	TRBV4-3	NA	TRBJ2-3	CASSQDRSTGDTQYF	TGCGCCAGCAGCCAAGATCGCAGTACGGGAGATACGCAGTATTTT
NA	TRBV21-1	NA	TRBJ2-2	CASLQRVQGATGELFF	TGTGCCAGCCTTCAAAGGGTACAGGGGGCAACCGGGGAGCTGTTTTTT
NA	TRBV30	NA	TRBJ2-1	CAWSASTGEQFF	TGTGCCTGGAGTGCATCCACGGGGGAGCAGTTCTTC
once	TRBV7-8	NA	TRBJ1-5	CASSLARQGSNQPQHF	TGTGCCAGCAGCTTAGCTCGGCAGGGTAGCAATCAGCCCCAGCATTTT
NA	TRBV4-2	NA	TRBJ1-1	CASSQGGGGQTEAFF	TGTGCCAGCAGCCAAGGGGGGGGAGGGCAGACTGAAGCTTTCTTT
NA	TRBV7-2	NA	TRBJ2-1	CASSYSGESNEQFF	TGTGCCAGCAGCTATAGCGGCGAATCCAATGAGCAGTTCTTC
NA	TRBV5-4	TRBD2	TRBJ2-2	CASSLIAGGPAGELFF	TGTGCCAGCAGCTTAATAGCGGGAGGGCCCGCCGGGGAGCTGTTTTTT
NA	TRBV2	NA	TRBJ1-1	CASSESQGGTEAFF	TGTGCCAGCAGTGAATCTCAGGGAGGCACTGAAGCTTTCTTT
NA	TRBV10-3	NA	TRBJ2-5	CAISEGDTRGTQYF	TGTGCCATCAGTGAGGGGGACACGAGGGGGACCCAGTACTTC
NA	TRBV6-6	NA	TRBJ1-1	CASSWEQGNTEAFF	TGTGCCAGCAGCTGGGAACAGGGAAACACTGAAGCTTTCTTT
NA	TRBV7-3	TRBD1	TRBJ2-3	CASSFTGGMDTQYF	TGTGCCAGCAGCTTCACAGGGGGCATGGATACGCAGTATTTT
NA	TRBV9	NA	TRBJ1-3	CASTRRASSSGNTIYF	TGTGCCAGCACTAGGAGGGCTTCCAGCTCTGGAAACACCATATATTTT
NA	TRBV5-6	NA	TRBJ1-1	CASSSPVTDNTEAFF	TGTGCCAGCAGCTCACCGGTGACAGATAACACTGAAGCTTTCTTT
NA	TRBV19	NA	TRBJ1-1	CASSMQGRTEAFF	TGTGCCAGTAGTATGCAGGGAAGGACTGAAGCTTTCTTT
once	TRBV9	TRBD1	TRBJ2-3	CASSVGDRTTQYF	TGTGCCAGCAGCGTGGGGGACAGGACTACGCAGTATTTT
once	TRBV19	NA	TRBJ1-1	CASSSHRDINTEAFF	TGTGCCAGTAGTTCTCACCGGGACATTAACACTGAAGCTTTCTTT
once	TRBV7-3	NA	TRBJ2-7	CASSLIAGSYEQYF	TGTGCCAGCAGCTTAATTGCCGGTTCCTACGAGCAGTACTTC
NA	TRBV5-1	TRBD2	TRBJ2-7	CASSTGTSGSLYEQYF	TGCGCCAGCAGTACCGGGACTAGCGGGAGTTTATACGAGCAGTACTTC
few	TRBV5-1	TRBD1	TRBJ2-5	CASSTSRGQGTGETQYF	TGCGCCAGCAGCACCAGCCGGGGACAGGGTACGGGGGAGACCCAGTACTTC
NA	TRBV12-5	NA	TRBJ1-5	CASGSGSGLQPQHF	TGTGCTAGTGGTTCAGGTTCAGGGCTTCAGCCCCAGCATTTT
NA	TRBV5-6	NA	TRBJ2-3	CASSLGQDTQYF	TGTGCCAGCAGCTTGGGGCAAGATACGCAGTATTTT
NA	TRBV7-9	TRBD2	TRBJ2-5	CASSSLAGVETQYF	TGTGCCAGCAGCTCCCTAGCGGGAGTAGAGACCCAGTACTTC
NA	TRBV2	TRBD1	TRBJ2-1	CASSSGQGYNEQFF	TGTGCCAGCAGTTCTGGACAGGGGTACAATGAGCAGTTCTTC
NA	TRBV7-7	TRBD1	TRBJ2-5	CASSGTGGETQYF	TGTGCCAGCAGCGGGACAGGCGGAGAGACCCAGTACTTC
NA	TRBV6-5	NA	TRBJ2-2	CASSDTGNGELFF	TGTGCCAGCAGTGACACGGGGAACGGGGAGCTGTTTTTT
NA	TRBV7-7	TRBD1	TRBJ2-1	CASSLGRGPYNEQFF	TGTGCCAGCAGCTTAGGCAGGGGGCCCTACAATGAGCAGTTCTTC
NA	TRBV7-9	TRBD1	TRBJ1-2	CASSAWDRVEGYTF	TGTGCCAGCAGCGCATGGGACAGGGTGGAGGGCTACACCTTC
NA	TRBV29-1	NA	TRBJ2-3	CSVELAGPSTDTQYF	TGCAGCGTTGAATTGGCAGGGCCCTCCACAGATACGCAGTATTTT
NA	TRBV4-1	TRBD1	TRBJ2-2	CASSITGEWTGELFF	TGCGCCAGCAGCATAACAGGGGAATGGACCGGGGAGCTGTTTTTT
NA	TRBV5-5	NA	TRBJ1-1	CASSFRRSPEAFF	TGTGCCAGCAGCTTCAGACGGAGTCCTGAAGCTTTCTTT
NA	TRBV19	NA	TRBJ2-2	CASSILRFTGELFF	TGTGCCAGTAGTATCTTGAGGTTCACCGGGGAGCTGTTTTTT
NA	TRBV7-2	NA	TRBJ2-3	CASSQWGGTDTQYF	TGTGCCAGCAGCCAATGGGGGGGCACAGATACGCAGTATTTT
few	TRBV19	TRBD2	TRBJ2-1	CATLRSGGSYNEQFF	TGTGCCACCCTTCGTAGCGGGGGATCCTACAATGAGCAGTTCTTC
NA	TRBV18	NA	TRBJ2-2	CASSLQNTGELFF	TGTGCCAGCTCATTACAGAACACCGGGGAGCTGTTTTTT
NA	TRBV5-1	NA	TRBJ2-7	CASRQPGQSYEQYF	TGCGCCAGCAGGCAACCGGGACAATCCTACGAGCAGTACTTC
NA	TRBV10-3	NA	TRBJ1-5	CAISESPGTNQPQHF	TGTGCCATCAGTGAGTCCCCAGGGACAAATCAGCCCCAGCATTTT
NA	TRBV5-1	NA	TRBJ1-4	CASMANTNEKLFF	TGCGCCAGCATGGCAAACACTAATGAAAAACTGTTTTTT
few	TRBV7-2	TRBD2	TRBJ2-1	CASSPGLAGGRDEQFF	TGTGCCAGCAGCCCGGGACTAGCGGGGGGGCGCGATGAGCAGTTCTTC
NA	TRBV19	NA	TRBJ1-5	CASSGRQVFGNQPQHF	TGTGCCAGTAGTGGGCGACAAGTCTTTGGGAATCAGCCCCAGCATTTT
NA	TRBV5-4	TRBD1	TRBJ1-4	CASSRSPGQEEKLFF	TGTGCCAGCAGCCGAAGCCCGGGACAGGAAGAAAAACTGTTTTTT
NA	TRBV5-4	TRBD2	TRBJ2-4	CASSLDRGRDIQYF	TGTGCCAGCAGCTTGGACCGGGGGAGGGACATTCAGTACTTC
NA	TRBV15	NA	TRBJ1-5	CATSPGRALNQPQHF	TGTGCCACCAGCCCCGGGAGGGCTTTAAATCAGCCCCAGCATTTT
once	TRBV27	NA	TRBJ1-5	CASSSLSHQPQHF	TGTGCCAGCAGTTCACTGTCCCATCAGCCCCAGCATTTT
NA	TRBV2	NA	TRBJ2-2	CASSELQAGTGELFF	TGTGCCAGCAGTGAACTACAGGCGGGGACCGGGGAGCTGTTTTTT
NA	TRBV15	TRBD2	TRBJ2-2	CATSRDLRLASTGELFF	TGTGCCACCAGCAGAGATTTGAGACTAGCGAGCACCGGGGAGCTGTTTTTT
NA	TRBV7-9	TRBD1	TRBJ1-3	CASSFGQGAEENTIYF	TGTGCCAGCAGCTTCGGACAGGGGGCTGAAGAAAACACCATATATTTT
NA	TRBV29-1	NA	TRBJ2-7	CSVEVSREQYF	TGCAGCGTTGAAGTAAGCCGCGAGCAGTACTTC
NA	TRBV2	NA	TRBJ1-1	CASSPQERRSEAFF	TGTGCCAGCAGTCCACAGGAAAGACGCTCTGAAGCTTTCTTT
NA	TRBV19	TRBD1	TRBJ1-5	CASSWDRDGNQPQHF	TGTGCCAGTAGTTGGGACAGGGATGGCAATCAGCCCCAGCATTTT
NA	TRBV5-1	TRBD1	TRBJ1-4	CASSPGQEHEKLFF	TGCGCCAGCAGTCCCGGACAGGAGCATGAAAAACTGTTTTTT
NA	TRBV4-3	NA	TRBJ1-2	CASSQGGGYGYTF	TGCGCCAGCAGCCAAGGAGGGGGCTATGGCTACACCTTC
NA	TRBV29-1	TRBD1	TRBJ2-7	CSAKHRGPGDEQYF	TGCAGCGCAAAACACAGGGGGCCCGGGGACGAGCAGTACTTC
NA	TRBV6-1	TRBD1	TRBJ2-1	CASSPTGDLGNEQFF	TGTGCCAGCAGCCCCACAGGGGACCTCGGCAATGAGCAGTTCTTC
NA	TRBV5-1	TRBD2	TRBJ2-1	CASSLGAGAYNEQFF	TGCGCCAGCAGCTTGGGAGCGGGGGCGTACAATGAGCAGTTCTTC
NA	TRBV5-5	TRBD1	TRBJ2-3	CASSLGGQAPDTQYF	TGTGCCAGCAGCTTGGGGGGACAGGCACCAGATACGCAGTATTTT
few	TRBV28	NA	TRBJ2-7	CASSSRRRDFFEQYF	TGTGCCAGCAGTTCGCGACGCAGGGACTTCTTCGAGCAGTACTTC